This T cell receptor (beta chain) was found in a study of blood T cell repertoires in COVID-19. Study details: COVID-19 samples, acute and convalescent, were from the United States, Italy and Spain. Sample material is recorded as cDNA or gDNA derived from T cells, B-cell-depleted T cells, or PBMCs.

Recruited during active infection, patients (from Seattle) were subsequently followed longitudinally. In the original analysis: Researchers report that nucleated cell counts were estimated from reference gene primer amplification. Generated by immunoSEQ multiplex PCR, the TCRdb table keeps only in-frame clones and is missing some. V and J calls and clone size are as listed in that table; D and trimming were resolved from the DNA. The table shows around 310,000 clones, with around 90% occurring only once. This sequence originates from a woman aged 25 to 39 with COVID-19, enrolled during active disease. Sequencing was carried out using peripheral blood.

The CDR3 loop reads CASSFRGDRLNTEAFF. The CDR3, as DNA: TGCGCCAGCAGCTTTAGAGGCGACAGATTGAACACTGAAGCTTTCTTT. This chain connects TRBV5-1 to TRBJ1-1; tentative D call: TRBD1 (5 bases). The germline V gene encodes CDR1 SGHRS and CDR2 YFSETQ. This CDR3 comprises 16 residues. Trimming cost V 2 bases and J 0 bases, with 14 bases left between them.